These T cell receptor beta chains were read from a single sample in a study of blood T cell repertoires in COVID-19. Sequencing used immunoSEQ multiplex PCR; TCRdb keeps in-frame clones, though not all of them. This repertoire shows more than 300,000 clones, approximately 90% found once; its top ten account for 8.5% to 12%. The material sequenced was PBMCs or T cells enriched from blood (not recorded which). The receptors were gathered from a woman aged 18 to 35 who had recovered from COVID-19. Each CDR3 is given with its conserved first and last residue.

V gene,CDR3 length,CDR3 protein
TRBV6-1,14,CASSETRQGRQAFF
TRBV5-6,15,CASSQMDRNRQPQHF
TRBV4-2,15,CASSQDPNGSNEQFF
TRBV9,15,CASSVAKSPNNEQFF
TRBV19,17,CASSLFGTDATNEKLFF
TRBV30,13,CAWSPKARDTQYF
TRBV19,15,CASSIGMTDYNEQFF
TRBV11-2,15,CASSNAGRGTDTQYF
TRBV7-9,15,CASSPWRGGSDTQYF
TRBV19,16,CASSARTGAALYEQYF
TRBV12-3/TRBV12-4,13,CASSHGGTDGYTF
TRBV3-1/TRBV3-2,16,CASSQEASERSYEQYF
TRBV10-2,10,CASSEGTQYF
TRBV5-4,16,CASSYTSGGPNDEQYF
TRBV18,12,CASSPDRKGYTF
TRBV6-5,14,CASSSSGGAGEQYF
TRBV7-6,17,CASSLEGLAGGTGELFF
TRBV29-1,12,CSVGGTSYEQFF
TRBV11-2,15,CASYPMGVHQETQYF
TRBV11-2,15,CASSPTSGRYNEQFF
TRBV18,12,CASSGTGGGYTF
TRBV19,16,CASSVFQGASYNEQFF
TRBV6-5,13,CASSGPLPYGYTF
TRBV10-1,9,CAKPAGPFF
TRBV18,12,CASSPEPYGYTF
TRBV24-1,14,CATSETDSNQPQHF
TRBV11-2,16,CASSLRGTSGRNEQFF
TRBV3-1/TRBV3-2,16,CASSQDPIGDPGELFF
TRBV19,14,CASSSRQGGTEAFF
TRBV24-1,12,CATSDWAGVAFF
TRBV9,13,CASSVLAAAEQFF
TRBV5-1,14,CASSLRSTTYEQYF
TRBV28,17,CASSSTGPDRYTYGYTF
TRBV18,15,CASSADRALGYGYTF
TRBV2,15,CASSLQGFPSYEQYF
TRBV28,13,CASSLGQGSQAFF
TRBV10-3,14,CAISGVGNTGELFF
TRBV5-5,16,CASSLDRTATNEKLFF
TRBV5-6,15,CASSQRSGNPDAQYF
TRBV28,15,CASSLSGQPLETQYF
TRBV16,16,CASSLRQGLLNQPQHF
TRBV6-1,15,CASSELLTGSYEQYF
TRBV5-8,15,CASSLGPGSSTEAFF
TRBV6-5,14,CASSYRGQGQPQHF
TRBV7-8,15,CASSLAARGNTEAFF
TRBV12-3/TRBV12-4,12,CASSRTGNGYTF
TRBV7-3,14,CASSPSGGDYEQYF
TRBV28,14,CASSLAGNADTQYF
TRBV6-5,13,CASSLASDYGYTF
TRBV28,16,CASRTPLSGGYNEQFF
TRBV29-1,11,CSGGHSETQYF
TRBV12-3/TRBV12-4,13,CASSLPDYNGYTF
TRBV7-6,13,CASSFSTYNEQFF
TRBV3-1/TRBV3-2,16,CASSQGSGMPDEKLFF